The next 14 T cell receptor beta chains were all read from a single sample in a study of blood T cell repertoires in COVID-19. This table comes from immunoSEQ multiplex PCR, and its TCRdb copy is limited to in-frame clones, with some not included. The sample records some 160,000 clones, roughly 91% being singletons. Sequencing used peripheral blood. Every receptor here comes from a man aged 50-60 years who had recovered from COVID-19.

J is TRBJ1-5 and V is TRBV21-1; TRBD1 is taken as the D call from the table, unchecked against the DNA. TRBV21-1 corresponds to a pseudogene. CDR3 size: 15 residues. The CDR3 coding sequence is TGTGCCAGCAGCACGACAGGGGGGAGCAATCAGCCCCAGCATTTT. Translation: CASSTTGGSNQPQHF.

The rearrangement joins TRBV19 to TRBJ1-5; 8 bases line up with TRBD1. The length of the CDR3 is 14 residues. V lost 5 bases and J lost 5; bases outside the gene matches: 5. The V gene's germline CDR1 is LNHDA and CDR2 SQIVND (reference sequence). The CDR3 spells CASSLQTGDQPQHF. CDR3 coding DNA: TGTGCCAGTAGTTTACAGACAGGGGATCAGCCCCAGCATTTT.

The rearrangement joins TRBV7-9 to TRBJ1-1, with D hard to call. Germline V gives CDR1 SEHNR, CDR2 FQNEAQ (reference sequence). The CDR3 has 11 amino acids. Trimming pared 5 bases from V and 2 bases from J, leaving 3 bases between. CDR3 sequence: CASSHNTEAFF. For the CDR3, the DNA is TGTGCCAGCAGCCATAACACTGAAGCTTTCTTT.

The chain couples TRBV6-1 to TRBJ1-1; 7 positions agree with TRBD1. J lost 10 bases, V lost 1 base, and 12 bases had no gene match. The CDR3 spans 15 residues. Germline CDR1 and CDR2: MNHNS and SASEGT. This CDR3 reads CASSEEGGVRLGAFF. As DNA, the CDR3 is TGTGCCAGCAGTGAAGAAGGGGGCGTGAGGCTGGGAGCTTTCTTT.

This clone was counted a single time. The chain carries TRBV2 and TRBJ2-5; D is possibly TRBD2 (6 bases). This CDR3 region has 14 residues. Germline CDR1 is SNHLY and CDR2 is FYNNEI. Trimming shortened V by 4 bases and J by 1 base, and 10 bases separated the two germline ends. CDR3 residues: CASSVRRGQETQYF. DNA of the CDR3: TGTGCCAGCAGTGTAAGGCGGGGCCAAGAGACCCAGTACTTC.

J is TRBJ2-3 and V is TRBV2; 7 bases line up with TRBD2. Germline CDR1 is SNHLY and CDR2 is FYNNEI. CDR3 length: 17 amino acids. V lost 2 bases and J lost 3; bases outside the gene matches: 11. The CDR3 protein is CASSELAGAVRTDTQYF. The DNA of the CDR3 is TGTGCCAGCAGTGAACTGGCGGGAGCGGTGAGGACAGATACGCAGTATTTT.

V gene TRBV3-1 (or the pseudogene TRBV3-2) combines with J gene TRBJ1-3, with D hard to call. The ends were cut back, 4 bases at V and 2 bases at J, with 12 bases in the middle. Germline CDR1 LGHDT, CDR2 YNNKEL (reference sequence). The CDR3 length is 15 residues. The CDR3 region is CASSRWTRAGNTIYF. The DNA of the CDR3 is TGTGCCAGCAGCCGTTGGACGAGGGCTGGAAACACCATATATTTT.

The CDR3 is CASSQDRGSNQPQHF. The DNA of the CDR3 is TGCGCCAGCAGCCAAGACAGGGGAAGCAATCAGCCCCAGCATTTT. The rearrangement uses TRBV4-1 and TRBJ1-5; perhaps TRBD1 as D (6 bases). The CDR3 totals 15 residues. V lost 0 bases, J lost 1 base, and 7 bases lay in between. Per the germline V gene, CDR1 is MGHRA and CDR2 is YSYEKL.

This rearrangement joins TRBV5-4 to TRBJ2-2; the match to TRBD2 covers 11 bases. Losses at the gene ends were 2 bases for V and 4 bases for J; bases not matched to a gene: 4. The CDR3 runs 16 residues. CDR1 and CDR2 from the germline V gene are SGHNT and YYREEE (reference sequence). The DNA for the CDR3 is TGTGCCAGCAGCTTCTTAGCGGGGGGGCCCACCGGGGAGCTGTTTTTT. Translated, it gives CASSFLAGGPTGELFF.

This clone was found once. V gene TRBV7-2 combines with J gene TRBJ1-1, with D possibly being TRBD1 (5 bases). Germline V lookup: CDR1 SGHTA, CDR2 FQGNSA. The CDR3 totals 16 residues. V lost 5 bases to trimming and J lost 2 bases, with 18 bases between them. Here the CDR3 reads CASSPKTDRTNTEAFF. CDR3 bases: TGTGCCAGCAGCCCGAAAACCGACAGAACAAACACTGAAGCTTTCTTT.

The CDR3 DNA follows: TGTGCCAGCAGCTCGGGACTAGCGGGAGGGAATGAGCAGTTCTTC. This encodes CASSSGLAGGNEQFF. The chain joins TRBV3-1 (or the pseudogene TRBV3-2) to TRBJ2-1; 16 nucleotides agree with TRBD2. Germline values: CDR1 LGHDT, CDR2 YNNKEL (reference sequence). Trimming took 5 bases from V and 7 from J; bases not matched to a gene: 2. CDR3 length: 15 residues.

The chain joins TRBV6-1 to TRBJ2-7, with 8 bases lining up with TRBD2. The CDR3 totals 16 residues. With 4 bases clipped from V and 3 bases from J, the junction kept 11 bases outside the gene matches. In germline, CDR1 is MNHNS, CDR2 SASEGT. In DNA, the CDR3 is TGTGCCAGCAGTGGACCGGGACTAGTCGGTGGCTACGAGCAGTACTTC. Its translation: CASSGPGLVGGYEQYF.

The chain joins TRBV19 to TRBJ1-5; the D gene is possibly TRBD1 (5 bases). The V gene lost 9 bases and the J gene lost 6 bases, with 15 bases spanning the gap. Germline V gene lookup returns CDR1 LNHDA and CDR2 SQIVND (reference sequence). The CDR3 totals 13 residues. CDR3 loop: CASSFQGGQPQHF. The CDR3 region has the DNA TGTGCCAGCAGCTTCCAGGGTGGTCAGCCCCAGCATTTT.

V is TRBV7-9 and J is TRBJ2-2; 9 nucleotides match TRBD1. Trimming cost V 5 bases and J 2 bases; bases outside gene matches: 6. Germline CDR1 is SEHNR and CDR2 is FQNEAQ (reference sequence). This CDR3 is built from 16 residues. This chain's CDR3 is CASSIDRGANTGELFF. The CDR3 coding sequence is TGTGCCAGCAGCATTGACAGGGGGGCCAACACCGGGGAGCTGTTTTTT.